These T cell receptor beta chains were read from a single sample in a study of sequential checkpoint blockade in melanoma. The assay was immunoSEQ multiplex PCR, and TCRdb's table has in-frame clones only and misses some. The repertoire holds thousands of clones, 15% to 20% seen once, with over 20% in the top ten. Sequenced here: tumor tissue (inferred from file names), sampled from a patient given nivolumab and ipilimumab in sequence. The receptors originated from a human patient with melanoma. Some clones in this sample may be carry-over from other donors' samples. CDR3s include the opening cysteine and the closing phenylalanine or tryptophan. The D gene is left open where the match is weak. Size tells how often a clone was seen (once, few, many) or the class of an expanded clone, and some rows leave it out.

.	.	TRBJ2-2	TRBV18	CASSATAAIGGALGELFF	TGTGCCAGCTCAGCGACAGCGGCTATTGGTGGGGCGCTCGGGGAGCTGTTTTTT
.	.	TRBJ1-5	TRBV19	CASSMAANEGQPQHF	TGTGCCAGTAGTATGGCGGCGAATGAGGGTCAGCCCCAGCATTTT
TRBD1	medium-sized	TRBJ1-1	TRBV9	CASSAGGQVNTEAFF	TGTGCCAGCAGCGCCGGCGGACAGGTGAACACTGAAGCTTTCTTT
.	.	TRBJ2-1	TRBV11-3	CASSFYSGLGSPNEQFF	TGTGCCAGCAGCTTTTACAGCGGCTTGGGTAGCCCGAATGAGCAGTTCTTC
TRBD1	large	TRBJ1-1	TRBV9	CASSASWTGNTEAFF	TGTGCCAGCAGCGCTTCTTGGACAGGAAACACTGAAGCTTTCTTT
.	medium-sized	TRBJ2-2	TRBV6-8	CASSLMESGELFF	TGTGCCAGCAGCCTAATGGAGTCCGGGGAGCTGTTTTTT
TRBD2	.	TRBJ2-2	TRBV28	CASTSGGNTGELFF	TGTGCCAGCACTAGCGGGGGTAACACCGGGGAGCTGTTTTTT
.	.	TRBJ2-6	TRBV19	CASISLSGANVLTF	TGTGCCAGTATCTCTTTATCTGGGGCCAACGTCCTGACTTTC
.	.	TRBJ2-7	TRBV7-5	CASSAAPSGGPYEQYF	TGTGCCAGCAGCGCTGCCCCTAGCGGGGGGCCCTACGAGCAGTACTTC
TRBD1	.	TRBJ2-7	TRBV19	CASSVDRGGYEQYF	TGTGCCAGTAGTGTCGACAGGGGGGGCTACGAGCAGTACTTC
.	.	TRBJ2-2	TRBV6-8	CAISRGYTGELFF	TGTGCCATCAGCCGCGGGTATACCGGGGAGCTGTTTTTT
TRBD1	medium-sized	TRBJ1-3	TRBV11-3	CASSSGTGGSGNTIYF	TGTGCCAGCAGCTCCGGGACAGGGGGCTCTGGAAACACCATATATTTT
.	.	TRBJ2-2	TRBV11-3	CASSLGVVNTGELFF	TGTGCTAGCAGCTTAGGAGTAGTGAACACCGGGGAGCTGTTTTTT
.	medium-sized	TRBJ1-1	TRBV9	CASSVEVNTEAFF	TGTGCCAGCAGCGTAGAGGTGAACACTGAAGCTTTCTTT
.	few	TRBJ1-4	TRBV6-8	CASSYRAGNEKLFF	TGTGCCAGCAGTTACAGGGCCGGCAATGAAAAACTGTTTTTT
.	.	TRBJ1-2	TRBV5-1	CASSLDDSFPGYTF	TGCGCCAGCAGCTTGGATGACAGTTTCCCCGGCTACACCTTC
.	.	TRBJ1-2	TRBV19	CASTSEPTGLYGYTF	TGTGCCAGTACCAGTGAACCTACAGGTCTCTATGGCTACACCTTC
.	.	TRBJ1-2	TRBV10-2	CASSGEPAFYGYTF	TGCGCCAGCAGTGGGGAGCCTGCTTTCTATGGCTACACCTTC
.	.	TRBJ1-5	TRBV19	CASSIYWSRDQPQHF	TGTGCCAGTAGTATATACTGGTCACGGGATCAGCCCCAGCATTTT
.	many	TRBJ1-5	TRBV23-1	CASSREGDQPQHF	TGCGCCAGCAGTCGAGAGGGAGATCAGCCCCAGCATTTT
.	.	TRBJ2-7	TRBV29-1	CSAEGRSSYEQYF	TGCAGCGCCGAGGGGAGGAGCTCCTACGAGCAGTACTTC
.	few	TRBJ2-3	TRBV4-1	CASSQTWTDPDTQYF	TGCGCCAGCAGCCAAACATGGACTGATCCAGATACGCAGTATTTT
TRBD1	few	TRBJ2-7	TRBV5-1	CASSGQPGQGFPQQYF	TGCGCCAGCAGCGGCCAACCGGGACAGGGGTTCCCCCAGCAGTACTTC
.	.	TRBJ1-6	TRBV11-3	CASSPRGSNNSPLHF	TGTGCCAGCAGCCCCCGGGGATCCAATAATTCACCCCTCCACTTT
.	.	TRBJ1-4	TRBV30	CAWSGKGFGEKLFF	TGTGCCTGGAGTGGGAAGGGTTTCGGTGAAAAACTGTTTTTT
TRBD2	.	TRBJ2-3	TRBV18	CASSPGLAGGTDTQYF	TGTGCCAGCTCACCGGGGCTAGCGGGGGGCACAGATACGCAGTATTTT
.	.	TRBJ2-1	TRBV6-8	CASSYRGRGDEQFF	TGTGCCAGCAGTTATCGAGGGCGAGGCGATGAGCAGTTCTTC
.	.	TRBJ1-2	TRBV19	CASSIPQGSNYGYTF	TGTGCCAGTAGTATCCCACAGGGCTCTAACTATGGCTACACCTTC
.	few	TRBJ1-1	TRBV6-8	CASRTQMNTEAFF	TGTGCCAGCAGGACTCAGATGAACACTGAAGCTTTCTTT
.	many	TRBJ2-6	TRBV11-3	CASTPSLVPGANVLTF	TGTGCCAGCACCCCATCCCTAGTACCTGGGGCCAACGTCCTGACTTTC
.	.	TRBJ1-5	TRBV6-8	CASRGVGNQPQHF	TGTGCCAGCAGGGGGGTTGGGAATCAGCCCCAGCATTTT
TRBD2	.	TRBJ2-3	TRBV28	CASSLPSGGQTDTQYF	TGTGCCAGCAGTTTGCCAAGCGGGGGGCAGACAGATACGCAGTATTTT
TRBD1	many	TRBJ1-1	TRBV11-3	CASSLGYNRGPEYWDTEAFF	TGTGCCAGCAGCTTAGGGTATAACAGGGGGCCTGAATATTGGGACACTGAAGCTTTCTTT
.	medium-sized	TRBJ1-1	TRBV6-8	CASRTYSTEAFF	TGTGCCAGCAGGACATACAGCACTGAAGCTTTCTTT
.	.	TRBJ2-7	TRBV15	CATSREKGGRDHEQYF	TGTGCCACCAGCAGAGAAAAGGGGGGCAGGGACCACGAGCAGTACTTC
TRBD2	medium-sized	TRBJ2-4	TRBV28	CASRGGLGSKNIQYF	TGTGCCAGCAGGGGAGGGTTGGGGTCCAAAAACATTCAGTACTTC
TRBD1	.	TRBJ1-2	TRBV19	CASSFGQDTGNGYTF	TGTGCCAGTAGTTTCGGACAGGACACAGGGAATGGCTACACCTTC
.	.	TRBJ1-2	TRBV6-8	CASRENPGQLYGYTF	TGTGCCAGCAGAGAAAACCCGGGACAACTATATGGCTACACCTTC
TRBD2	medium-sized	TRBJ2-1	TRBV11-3	CASSLETSGGPQFF	TGTGCCAGCAGCTTGGAGACTAGCGGGGGTCCGCAGTTCTTC
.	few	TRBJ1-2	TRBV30	CAWSVRTRGGYTF	TGTGCCTGGAGTGTTAGGACCCGGGGGGGCTACACCTTC
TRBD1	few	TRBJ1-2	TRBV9	CASSVGTGRGANYGYTF	TGTGCCAGCAGCGTAGGGACAGGGAGGGGAGCTAACTATGGCTACACCTTC
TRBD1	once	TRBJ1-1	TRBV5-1	CASSWEQGPVPIEAFF	TGCGCCAGCAGCTGGGAACAGGGGCCCGTTCCCATAGAAGCTTTCTTT
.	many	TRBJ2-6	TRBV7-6	CASSLSLSGANVLTF	TGTGCCAGCAGCTTAAGTCTCTCTGGGGCCAACGTCCTGACTTTC
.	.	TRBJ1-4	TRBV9	CASSVNGNEKLFF	TGTGCCAGCAGCGTGAACGGAAATGAAAAACTGTTTTTT
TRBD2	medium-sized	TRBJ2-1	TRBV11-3	CASSVGLAGIYNEQFF	TGTGCCAGCAGCGTCGGACTAGCGGGGATCTACAATGAGCAGTTCTTC
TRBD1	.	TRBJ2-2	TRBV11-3	CASRDRGNTGELFF	TGTGCCAGCAGGGACAGGGGTAACACCGGGGAGCTGTTTTTT
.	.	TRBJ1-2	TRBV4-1	CASSHDQGFGYTF	TGCGCCAGCAGCCACGACCAGGGTTTTGGCTACACCTTC
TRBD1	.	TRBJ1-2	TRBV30	CAWSSVLGTGRNYGYTF	TGTGCCTGGAGTAGTGTGCTAGGGACAGGGAGGAACTATGGCTACACCTTC
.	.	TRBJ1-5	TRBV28	CASSFLSVLPQHF	TGTGCCAGCAGTTTCTTGTCAGTCCTTCCCCAGCATTTT
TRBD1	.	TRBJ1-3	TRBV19	CASSPQGASGNTIYF	TGTGCCAGTAGTCCTCAGGGGGCCTCTGGAAACACCATATATTTT
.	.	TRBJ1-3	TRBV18	CASSPDGVSGNTIYF	TGTGCCAGCTCACCAGATGGGGTTTCTGGAAACACCATATATTTT
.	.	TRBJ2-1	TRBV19	CASSRADTIGNEQFF	TGTGCCAGTAGTAGGGCGGACACTATCGGCAATGAGCAGTTCTTC
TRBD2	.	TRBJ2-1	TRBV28	CASSFLAGGPVNPTFF	TGTGCCAGCAGTTTTCTAGCGGGGGGGCCTGTGAACCCCACGTTCTTC
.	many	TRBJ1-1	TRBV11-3	CASSLMSDGTEAFF	TGTGCCAGCAGCTTAATGTCGGACGGGACTGAAGCTTTCTTT
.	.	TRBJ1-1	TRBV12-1	CASSPRGGDTEAFF	TGTGCCAGCAGCCCTCGTGGGGGGGACACTGAAGCTTTCTTT
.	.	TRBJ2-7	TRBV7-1	CASSSDGFYEQYF	TGTGCCAGCAGCTCCGACGGGTTCTACGAGCAGTACTTC
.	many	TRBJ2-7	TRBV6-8	CASSSQVSYEQYF	TGTGCCAGCAGTTCACAGGTGTCCTACGAGCAGTACTTC
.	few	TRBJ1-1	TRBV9	CASSYRELEAFF	TGTGCCAGCAGTTACAGGGAACTTGAAGCTTTCTTT
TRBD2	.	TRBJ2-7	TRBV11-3	CASSRGGNQAYEQYF	TGTGCCAGCAGCCGGGGGGGGAATCAGGCCTACGAGCAGTACTTC